A single sample is the source of the 3 T cell receptor beta chains below, sequenced in a study of regulatory T cells in long-lasting Graves disease. Time point: newly diagnosed GD, antithyroid drugs for less than 3 months. Scientists built the TCR library using RNA that was extracted from PBMCs. For TCR beta, libraries came from iRepertoire HTBI primers and Arm-PCR of CDR3 regions. Each CDR3 protein is one row after TCRdb ran MiXCR on the multiplex PCR reads. The table shows roughly 410,000 distinct CDR3 sequences, with about 15% occurring only once. The same specimen was also included in a second study, on T cells in Graves' hyperthyroidism and ophthalmopathy.

Sequencing used peripheral blood mononuclear cells (PBMCs), obtained at new diagnosis, from a patient treated with antithyroid drugs. Receptor source: a woman between 35 and 50 years old with Graves disease.

This clonotype was detected many times. The CDR3 DNA follows: TGCGCCAGCAGGCCCGGCGGGCCTGGGGAGACCCAGTACTTC. Translating gives CASRPGGPGETQYF. The rearrangement uses TRBV5-1 and TRBJ2-5; D perhaps matches TRBD2 (5 bases). The ends were cut back, 5 bases at V and 5 bases at J, with 16 bases in the middle. The CDR3 runs to 14 residues. Germline V gene lookup returns CDR1 SGHRS and CDR2 YFSETQ.

Ten or more counts support this clonotype. The chain uses TRBV9 and TRBJ2-1, with D hard to call. Trimming removed 0 bases at V and 8 bases at J, with 6 bases between. Germline V gene lookup returns CDR1 SGDLS and CDR2 YYNGEE. This CDR3 comprises 12 residues. The CDR3 reads CASSVELDEQFF. CDR3 DNA: TGTGCCAGCAGCGTAGAACTCGATGAGCAGTTCTTC.

This clonotype occurred a few times. The chain links TRBV3-1 to TRBJ2-7; TRBD2 aligns across 9 bases. This CDR3 is 14 amino acids long. V was clipped by 6 bases and J by 4 bases; unmatched bases: 7. CDR1 LGHDT and CDR2 YNNKEL come from the germline V gene (reference sequence). The CDR3 DNA follows: TGTGCCAGCAGTAGGACTAGCGTCTGGTACGAGCAGTACTTC. Its translation is CASSRTSVWYEQYF.